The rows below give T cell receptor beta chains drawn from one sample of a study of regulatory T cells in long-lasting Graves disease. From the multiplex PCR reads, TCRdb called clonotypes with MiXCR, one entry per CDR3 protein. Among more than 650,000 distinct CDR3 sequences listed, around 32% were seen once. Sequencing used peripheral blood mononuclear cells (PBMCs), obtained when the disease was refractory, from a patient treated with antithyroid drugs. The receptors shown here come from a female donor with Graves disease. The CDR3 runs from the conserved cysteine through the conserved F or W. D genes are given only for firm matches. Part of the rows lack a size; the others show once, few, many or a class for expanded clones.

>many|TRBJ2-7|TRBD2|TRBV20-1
TGCAGTGGGACTAGCCACTCTACCTACGAGCAGTACTTC
CSGTSHSTYEQYF
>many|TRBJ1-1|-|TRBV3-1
TGTGCCAGCAGCCAAGATGGGACAACTGAAGCTTTCTTT
CASSQDGTTEAFF
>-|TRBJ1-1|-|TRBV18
TGTGCCAGCTCACTACGGGAAAGGGCTGAAGCTTTCTTT
CASSLRERAEAFF
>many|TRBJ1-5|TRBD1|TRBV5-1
TGCGCCAGCAGCCCAGGCGGAGGGGGCACCAATCAGCCCCAGCATTTT
CASSPGGGGTNQPQHF
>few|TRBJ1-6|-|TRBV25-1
TGTGCCAGCAGTGAATCCCGAGCAGGGATAAATTCACCCCTCCACTTT
CASSESRAGINSPLHF
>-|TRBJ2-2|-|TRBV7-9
TGTGCCAGCACTGTAGCGACCACCGGGGAGCTGTTTTTT
CASTVATTGELFF
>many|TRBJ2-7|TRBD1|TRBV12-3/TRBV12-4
TGTGCCAGCAGTAGGCGACAGGGTGACTACGAGCAGTACTTC
CASSRRQGDYEQYF
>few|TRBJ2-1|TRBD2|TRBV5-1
TGCGCCAGCAGCTTCCGACTAGCGGGAGGGACCTCCTACAATGAGCAGTTCTTC
CASSFRLAGGTSYNEQFF
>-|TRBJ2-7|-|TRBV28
TGTGCCAGCACCAGTCCGGATTCCCCAGCCTACGAGCAGTACTTC
CASTSPDSPAYEQYF
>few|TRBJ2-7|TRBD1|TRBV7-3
TGTGCCAGCAGCCGGGGACAGGGAGAAACCTACGAGCAGTACTTC
CASSRGQGETYEQYF
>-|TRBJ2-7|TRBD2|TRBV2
TGTGCCAGCACCGAGATGACTAGCGGGACCTACGAGCAGTACTTC
CASTEMTSGTYEQYF
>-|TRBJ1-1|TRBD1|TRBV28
TGTGCCAGCACCAATCCAGGGGGGTGGACTGAAGCTTTCTTT
CASTNPGGWTEAFF
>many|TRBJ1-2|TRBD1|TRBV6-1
TGTGCCAGCAGGGGACAGGGCTATGGCTACACCTTC
CASRGQGYGYTF
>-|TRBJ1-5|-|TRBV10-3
TGTGCCATCAGTGAGTCCGGCCAGCCCCAGCATTTT
CAISESGQPQHF
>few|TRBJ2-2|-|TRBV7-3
TGTGCCAGCAGCTATAGTAGCACCGGGGAGCTGTTTTTT
CASSYSSTGELFF
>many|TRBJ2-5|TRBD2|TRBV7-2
TGTGCCAGCAGTCGGACTAGCGGGAGCCAAGAGACCCAGTACTTC
CASSRTSGSQETQYF
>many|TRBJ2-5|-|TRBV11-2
TGTGCCAGCAGAAGATTGGGGAGGACAGAGACCCAGTACTTC
CASRRLGRTETQYF
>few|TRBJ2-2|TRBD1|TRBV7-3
TGTGCCAGCAGCCCAAGGACAGGGACCGGGGAGCTGTTTTTT
CASSPRTGTGELFF
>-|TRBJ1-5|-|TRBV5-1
TGCGCCAGCAGCCTCCGCCCCGGCGGCAATCAGCCCCAGCATTTT
CASSLRPGGNQPQHF
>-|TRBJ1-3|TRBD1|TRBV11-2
TGTGCCAGCGGAAGGACAGGGATAGTTGGAAACACCATATATTTT
CASGRTGIVGNTIYF
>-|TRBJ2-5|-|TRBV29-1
TGCAGCGTTGGCAGGGAAGGGAAGACCCAGTACTTC
CSVGREGKTQYF
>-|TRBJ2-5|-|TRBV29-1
TGCAGCGTTTCCCGACCGGAGGCCCAGTACTTC
CSVSRPEAQYF
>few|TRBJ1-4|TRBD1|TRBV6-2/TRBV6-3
TGTGCCAGCAGTTACCCGGGACAGGGTATCGCCGCCTCCACTAATGAAAAACTGTTTTTT
CASSYPGQGIAASTNEKLFF
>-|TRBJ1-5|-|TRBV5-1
TGCGCCAGCAGCCCCGACCTGGGGCAGCCCCAGCATTTT
CASSPDLGQPQHF
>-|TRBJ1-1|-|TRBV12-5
TGTGCTAGTGGTTTGGATAAATCAGCTTTCTTT
CASGLDKSAFF
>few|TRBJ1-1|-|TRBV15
TGTGCCACCAGCGGGGGCCCGAGGGGTCTGCAGAATGCTTTCTTT
CATSGGPRGLQNAFF
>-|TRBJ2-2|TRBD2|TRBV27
TGTGCCAGCAGGGGACTAGATACCGGGGAGCTGTTTTTT
CASRGLDTGELFF
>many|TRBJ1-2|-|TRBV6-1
TGTGCCAGCATTTCGCGGAGGGGGTATGGCTACACCTTC
CASISRRGYGYTF
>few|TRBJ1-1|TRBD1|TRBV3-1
TGTGCCAGCAGCCGAGGGACAGGGGGCGTTTGGGCTGAAGCTTTCTTT
CASSRGTGGVWAEAFF
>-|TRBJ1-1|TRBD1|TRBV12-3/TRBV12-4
TGTGCCAGCAGTTTCCGCCTACAGGGGGCGAGGAACACTGAAGCTTTCTTT
CASSFRLQGARNTEAFF
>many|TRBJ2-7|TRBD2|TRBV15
TGTGCCACCAGCAGAGATCCGCTAGCGGGAGTGGTGAACGAGCAGTACTTC
CATSRDPLAGVVNEQYF
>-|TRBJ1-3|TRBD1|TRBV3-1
TGTGCCAGCAGCCCAGGACAGGGTTCTGGAAACACCATATATTTT
CASSPGQGSGNTIYF
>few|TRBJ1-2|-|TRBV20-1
TGCAGTGCTAGGGTACCACAGGGTAATAGCTATGGCTACACCTTC
CSARVPQGNSYGYTF
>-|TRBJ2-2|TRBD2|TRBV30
TGTGCCTGGAGTGTGAGGGAGGGCCTAAGGACCGGGGAGCTGTTTTTT
CAWSVREGLRTGELFF
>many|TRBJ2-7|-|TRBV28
TGTGCCAGCAGTTTAAGCAGGGCCTACGAGCAGTACTTC
CASSLSRAYEQYF
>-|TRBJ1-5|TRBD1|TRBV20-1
TGCAGTGCTCACCTAACAGGGGCTCCCAATCAGCCCCAGCATTTT
CSAHLTGAPNQPQHF
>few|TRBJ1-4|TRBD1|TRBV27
TGTGCCAGCAGTTATCGGCTCAAGCGAGGGGGCGTAACTAATGAAAAACTGTTTTTT
CASSYRLKRGGVTNEKLFF
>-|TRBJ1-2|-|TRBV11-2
TGTGCCAGCAGCTTAGGGGCAGGGATTAACTACACCTTC
CASSLGAGINYTF
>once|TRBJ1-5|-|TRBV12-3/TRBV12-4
TGTGCCAGCAGTTCCCTACAGGGTTCCATCCGGCCCCAGCATTTT
CASSSLQGSIRPQHF
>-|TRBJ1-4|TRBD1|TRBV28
TGTGCCAGCACCCCCGGGACAGGGGGCGGAAAACTGTTTTTT
CASTPGTGGGKLFF